This T cell receptor beta chain came from a study of CD8+ T cells in alopecia areata. RNA extraction and reverse transcription yielded cDNA as sequencing template. Repertoires were generated with immunoSEQ multiplex PCR, while TCRdb's copy carries only in-frame clones and drops some. The repertoire includes about 200,000 clones, 57% of them detected once, and more than 0.4% sits in the top ten. V lost 4 bases, J lost 2 bases, and 15 bases lay in between. The CDR3 loop spans 15 amino acids. Germline V gene data show CDR1 as SQVTM and CDR2 as ANQGSEA. The rearrangement joins TRBV29-1 to TRBJ1-3, with D unresolved. The sample consisted of CD4+ T cells sorted from blood, taken at week 0. This sequence originates from a human donor with alopecia areata. The CDR3: CSVGLKYGAGNTIYF. CDR3 in DNA: TGCAGCGTTGGACTTAAGTACGGGGCTGGAAACACCATATATTTT.